The source of this T cell receptor beta chain is a study of cytomegalovirus exposure and HLA in healthy donors. Looking at the study overall: Inside one of the first data releases sat some 93 million unique TCRs taken from HLA-typed donors.

Germline lookup yields CDR1 SGHRS and CDR2 YFSETQ. V was shortened by 0 bases and J by 11 bases, with 17 bases between the two germline ends. The CDR3 runs to 15 residues. PCR employed 60 Vbeta and 13 Jbeta primers. Profiling relied on immunoSEQ multiplex PCR, and the TCRdb table lists in-frame clones only, not all of them. The table shows about 200,000 clones, with about four fifths occurring only once. A note on this clone: The antigen remains undetermined.

Regarding the study as a whole: Later analysis indicated greater clonal expansion among HLA-associated TCR beta chains than among equally common other chains. The study carried out a later analysis of TCR beta sequences. It associated some 18,000 of them with specific HLA alleles at a false discovery rate of 0.05.

Material for sequencing was PBMCs. This TCR came from a young man in good health and CMV-seronegative. The genes are TRBV5-1 and TRBJ1-4, with a possible D match to TRBD1 (6 bases). CDR3 sequence reads: CASSLGSVGQSKLFF. In DNA, the CDR3 is TGCGCCAGCAGCTTGGGGAGTGTAGGACAGAGCAAACTGTTTTTT. The variable domain in full, completed from reference TRBV5-1 and TRBJ1-4, reads KAGVTQTPRYLIKTRGQQVTLSCSPISGHRSVSWYQQTPGQGLQFLFEYFSETQRNKGNFPGRFSGRQFSNSRSEMNVSTLELGDSALYLCASSLGSVGQSKLFFGSGTQLSVL.